This TCR beta chain was sequenced during a study of cytomegalovirus exposure and HLA in healthy donors. Study as a whole: The approximately 110 validation repertoires used a platform that matched the one used for the approximately 620 first-cohort repertoires, as a later analysis reported.

With respect to this clone: Its antigen is unknown.

Whole-study findings and limits: The tendency of first-cohort TCR clusters to co-occur in the 90 to 150 validation repertoires was the finding of a later analysis. The study found most TCR sequences rare, yet found some public TCRs in many donors.

Profiling relied on immunoSEQ multiplex PCR, and the TCRdb table lists in-frame clones only, not all of them. Of roughly 120,000 clones listed, about nine tenths were seen once; the top ten hold approximately 2.3%. This receptor was taken from a woman aged 18-35 years in good health and CMV-seronegative. Source material: PBMCs.

Written as DNA, the CDR3 is TGCAGCGTTGAAGTACAGGGGCTTAGTGGCTACACCTTC. It encodes CSVEVQGLSGYTF. The chain carries TRBV29-1 and TRBJ1-2, with 7 nucleotides matching TRBD1. Germline values: CDR1 SQVTM, CDR2 ANQGSEA. This CDR3 is 13 amino acids long. Trimming removed 1 base from V and 7 bases from J; junction bases left unmatched: 6.